Below are 7 T cell receptor beta chains sequenced from a single sample in a study of blood T cell repertoires in COVID-19 (TCRdb year 2020). Library creation used the immunoSEQ multiplex PCR assay. As stored in TCRdb, this immuneACCESS dataset retains in-frame rearrangements with V and J assigned. A fraction of the clones does not appear; measured against another copy, unresolved V genes explain less than half of the discrepancy, and the remainder lacks a known reason. The table for this sample lists about 400,000 clones; 88% of them were counted only once. Approximately 2.1% of the sample rests with the top ten. The sample taken for sequencing was PBMCs or T cells enriched from blood (not recorded which). Receptors originate from a woman in her 40s with acute COVID-19.

This chain uses TRBV7-9 with TRBJ1-3, with a weak D call TRBD1 (6 bases). The CDR3 spans 15 residues. With 5 bases removed from V and 4 bases from J, the gap between germline ends came to 15 bases. Germline-derived CDR1 and CDR2 are SEHNR and FQNEAQ (reference sequence). CDR3 loop: CASSPTQGWGNTIYF. The CDR3 bases are TGTGCCAGCAGCCCAACACAGGGATGGGGAAACACCATATATTTT.

This clone was observed a handful of times. The rearrangement links TRBV27 to TRBJ1-2, with D possibly matching TRBD1 (6 bases). Germline assignment: CDR1 MNHEY and CDR2 SMNVEV (reference sequence). This CDR3 comprises 12 residues. Trimming pared 10 bases from V and 8 bases from J, leaving 17 bases between. In nucleotides, the CDR3 is TGTGCCAACCACGGGGGGCCCCAGGGCTACACCTTC. This encodes CANHGGPQGYTF.

This clone was recorded a few times. The chain is built from TRBV3-1 (or the pseudogene TRBV3-2) and TRBJ1-5, with 7 bases that match TRBD1. J lost 3 bases, V lost 3 bases, and 8 bases had no gene match. CDR3 length: 16 amino acids. Germline assignment: CDR1 LGHDT and CDR2 YNNKEL (reference sequence). CDR3 sequence reads: CASSHRNQGVNQPQHF. CDR3 nucleotide sequence: TGTGCCAGCAGCCATCGCAACCAGGGGGTCAATCAGCCCCAGCATTTT.

In the case of this clone: Possible read error: a much larger clone is one base away. The chain has TRBV11-3 and TRBJ2-3; D is perhaps TRBD2 (6 bases). The CDR3 is made up of 14 amino acids. Germline V gene data show CDR1 as SGHNT and CDR2 as YENEEA. Trimming shortened V by 2 bases and J by 1 base, and 7 bases separated the two germline ends. The CDR3 protein is CASSLSGGTDTQYF. The DNA for the CDR3 is TGTGCCAGCAGCTTATCGGGGGGCACAGATACGCAGTATTTT.

V gene TRBV30 combines with J gene TRBJ2-5; TRBD2 matches at 7 bases. CDR1 is GTSNPN, CDR2 SVGIG, per germline (reference sequence). V dropped 3 bases and J dropped 4; count of bases not matched to a gene: 8. There are 14 residues in the CDR3. The CDR3 nucleotides are TGTGCCTGGAGCCGTGGGGGGGGAGGAGAGACCCAGTACTTC. This gives the protein CAWSRGGGGETQYF.

The genes are TRBV4-2 and TRBJ1-2; D is possibly TRBD1 (5 bases). V lost 0 bases and J lost 4, with 15 bases in between. Germline-derived CDR1 and CDR2 are LGHNA and YNFKEQ. This CDR3 has 16 residues. The CDR3 nucleotides read TGTGCCAGCAGCCAAGATCGAGGCAGGGCGACCTATGGCTACACCTTC. Translating it yields CASSQDRGRATYGYTF.

The chain joins TRBV19 to TRBJ1-4; 8 nucleotides agree with TRBD1. The V gene end was trimmed by 5 bases and the J gene end by 6 bases; junction bases not matched to a gene: 5. The CDR3 consists of 14 residues. Germline V gives CDR1 LNHDA, CDR2 SQIVND (reference sequence). The CDR3 region has the DNA TGTGCCAGTAGTGCGGACAGGGTGGATGAAAAACTGTTTTTT. Translated, it gives CASSADRVDEKLFF. Supplemented by reference TRBV19 and TRBJ1-4, the full variable domain reads DGGITQSPKYLFRKEGQNVTLSCEQNLNHDAMYWYRQDPGQGLRLIYYSQIVNDFQKGDIAEGYSVSREKKESFPLTVTSAQKNPTAFYLCASSADRVDEKLFFGSGTQLSVL.